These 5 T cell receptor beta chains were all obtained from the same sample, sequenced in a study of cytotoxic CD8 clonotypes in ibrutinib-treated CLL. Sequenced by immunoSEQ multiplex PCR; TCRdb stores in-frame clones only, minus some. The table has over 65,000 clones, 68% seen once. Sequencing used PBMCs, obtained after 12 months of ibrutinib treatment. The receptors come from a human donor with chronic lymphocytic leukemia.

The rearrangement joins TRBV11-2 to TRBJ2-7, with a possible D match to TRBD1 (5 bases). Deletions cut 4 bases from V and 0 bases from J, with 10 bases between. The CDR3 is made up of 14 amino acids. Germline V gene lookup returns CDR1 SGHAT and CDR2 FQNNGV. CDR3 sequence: CASSYRRSSYEQYF. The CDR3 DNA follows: TGTGCCAGCAGCTACAGGAGAAGCTCCTACGAGCAGTACTTC.

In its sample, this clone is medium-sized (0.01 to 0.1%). Here the CDR3 DNA reads TGTGCCAGCTCCGCGACAGTGTCTGAAGCTTTCTTT. Its protein product is CASSATVSEAFF. This sequence joins TRBV18 and TRBJ1-1; perhaps TRBD1 as D (5 bases). CDR3 length equals 12 residues. CDR1 KGHSH and CDR2 LQKENI come from the germline V gene. V lost 6 bases to trimming and J lost 6 bases, with 11 bases between them.

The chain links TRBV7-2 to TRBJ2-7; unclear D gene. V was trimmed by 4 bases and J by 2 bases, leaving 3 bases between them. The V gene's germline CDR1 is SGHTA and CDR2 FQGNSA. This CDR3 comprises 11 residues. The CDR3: CASSSAYEQYF. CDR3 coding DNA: TGTGCCAGCAGCTCCGCCTACGAGCAGTACTTC.

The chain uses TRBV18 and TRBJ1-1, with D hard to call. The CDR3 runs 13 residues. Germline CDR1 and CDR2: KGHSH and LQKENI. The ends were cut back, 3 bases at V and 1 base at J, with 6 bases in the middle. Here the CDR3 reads CASSPQQNTEAFF. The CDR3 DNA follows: TGTGCCAGCTCACCTCAACAGAACACTGAAGCTTTCTTT.

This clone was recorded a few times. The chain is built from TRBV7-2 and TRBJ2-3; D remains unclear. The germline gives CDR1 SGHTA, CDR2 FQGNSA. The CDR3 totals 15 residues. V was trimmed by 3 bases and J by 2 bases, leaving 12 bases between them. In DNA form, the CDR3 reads TGTGCCAGCAGCTTTGAGCCAAGACTCACAGATACGCAGTATTTT. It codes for CASSFEPRLTDTQYF.